Sequencing of this T cell receptor (beta chain) was carried out in a study of cytomegalovirus exposure and HLA in healthy donors. Study results and caveats: Later, an analysis found that TCR clusters from the first cohort tended to co-occur in the 110 or so validation repertoires. Most TCR sequences were seen very rarely across donors, but some public TCRs occurred in many. Cytomegalovirus-associated status was assigned to some 160 TCR beta chains.

A word on this clone: What it recognizes is unknown.

V was trimmed by 7 bases and J by 0 bases, leaving 13 bases between them. Germline V gene sequence: CDR1 SQVTM, CDR2 ANQGSEA. The CDR3 loop spans 14 amino acids. The donors were part of the validation cohort, which consisted of more than 90 subjects and was separate from the first cohort of about 720 subjects. Profiled with immunoSEQ multiplex PCR; TCRdb holds only in-frame clones, not every one. Among under 300,000 clones, 70% to 90% were seen once, and the ten largest hold roughly 1%. Sequenced input: PBMCs. V gene TRBV29-1 combines with J gene TRBJ2-1; D possibly corresponds to TRBD2 (5 bases). This TCR came from a woman under 30 in good health and CMV-seronegative. CDR3 sequence reads: CSALGRGSYNEQFF. CDR3 DNA: TGCAGCGCCCTCGGACGGGGCTCCTACAATGAGCAGTTCTTC.